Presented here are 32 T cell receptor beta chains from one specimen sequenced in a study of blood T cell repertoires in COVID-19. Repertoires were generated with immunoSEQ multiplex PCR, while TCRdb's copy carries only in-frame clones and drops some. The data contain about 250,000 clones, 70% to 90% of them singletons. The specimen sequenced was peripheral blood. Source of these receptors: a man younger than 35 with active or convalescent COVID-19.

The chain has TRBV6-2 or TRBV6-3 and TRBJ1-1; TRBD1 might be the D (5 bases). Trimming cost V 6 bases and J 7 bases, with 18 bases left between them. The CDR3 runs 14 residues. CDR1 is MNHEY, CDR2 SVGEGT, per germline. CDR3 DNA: TGTGCCAGCAGCCCCGACAGATATCTAATTGAAGCTTTCTTT. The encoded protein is CASSPDRYLIEAFF.

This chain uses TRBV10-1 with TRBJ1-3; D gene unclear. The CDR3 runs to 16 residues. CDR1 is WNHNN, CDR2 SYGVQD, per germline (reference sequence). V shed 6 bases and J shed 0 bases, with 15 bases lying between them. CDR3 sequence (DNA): TGCGCCAGCAGCCAACCAGCAGGTCTCTCTGGAAACACCATATATTTT. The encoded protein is CASSQPAGLSGNTIYF.

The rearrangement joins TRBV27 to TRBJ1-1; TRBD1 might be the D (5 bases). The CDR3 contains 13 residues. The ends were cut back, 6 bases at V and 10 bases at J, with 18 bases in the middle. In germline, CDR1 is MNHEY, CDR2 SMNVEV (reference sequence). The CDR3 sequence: CASSYGGVMGAFF. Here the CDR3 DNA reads TGTGCCAGCAGCTATGGGGGGGTTATGGGAGCTTTCTTT.

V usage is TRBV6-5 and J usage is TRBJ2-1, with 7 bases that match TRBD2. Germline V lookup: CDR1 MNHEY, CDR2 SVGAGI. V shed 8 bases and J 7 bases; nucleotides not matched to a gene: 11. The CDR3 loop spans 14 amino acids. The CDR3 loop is CASSRGRVTNEQFF. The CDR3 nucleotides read TGTGCCAGCTCGAGAGGGAGGGTTACTAATGAGCAGTTCTTC.

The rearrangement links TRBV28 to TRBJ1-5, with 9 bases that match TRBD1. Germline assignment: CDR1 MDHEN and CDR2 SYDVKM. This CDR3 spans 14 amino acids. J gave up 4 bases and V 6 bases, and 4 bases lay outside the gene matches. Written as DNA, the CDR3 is TGTGCCAGCAGCACAGGGGGCGCAAATCAGCCCCAGCATTTT. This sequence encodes CASSTGGANQPQHF.

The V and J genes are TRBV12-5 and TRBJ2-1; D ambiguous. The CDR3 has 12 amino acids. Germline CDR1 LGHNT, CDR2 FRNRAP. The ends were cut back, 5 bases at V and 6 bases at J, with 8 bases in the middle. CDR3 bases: TGTGCTAGTGGTCCGGGTAGCAATGAGCAGTTCTTC. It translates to CASGPGSNEQFF.

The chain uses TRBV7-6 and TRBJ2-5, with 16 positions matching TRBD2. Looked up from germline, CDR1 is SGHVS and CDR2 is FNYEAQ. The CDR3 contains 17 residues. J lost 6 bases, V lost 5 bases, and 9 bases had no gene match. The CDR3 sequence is CASSPHGTSGRGKTQYF. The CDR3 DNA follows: TGTGCCAGCAGCCCCCATGGGACTAGCGGGAGGGGAAAGACCCAGTACTTC.

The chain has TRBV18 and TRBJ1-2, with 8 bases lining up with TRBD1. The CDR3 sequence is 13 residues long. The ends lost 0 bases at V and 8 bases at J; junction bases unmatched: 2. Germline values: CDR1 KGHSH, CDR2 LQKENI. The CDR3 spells CASSPPGQVGYTF. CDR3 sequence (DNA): TGTGCCAGCTCACCACCGGGACAGGTGGGCTACACCTTC.

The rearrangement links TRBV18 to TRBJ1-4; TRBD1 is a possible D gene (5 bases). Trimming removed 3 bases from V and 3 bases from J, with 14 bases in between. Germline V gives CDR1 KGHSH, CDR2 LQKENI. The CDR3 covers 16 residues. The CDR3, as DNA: TGTGCCAGCTCACCGACCGCGGGACTGGCTAATGAAAAACTGTTTTTT. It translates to CASSPTAGLANEKLFF.

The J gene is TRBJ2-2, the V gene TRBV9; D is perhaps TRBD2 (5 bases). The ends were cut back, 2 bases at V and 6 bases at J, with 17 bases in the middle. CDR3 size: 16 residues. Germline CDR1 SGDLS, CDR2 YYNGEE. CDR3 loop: CASSVTGVSMAGELFF. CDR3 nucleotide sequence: TGTGCCAGCAGCGTGACCGGGGTATCCATGGCCGGGGAGCTGTTTTTT.

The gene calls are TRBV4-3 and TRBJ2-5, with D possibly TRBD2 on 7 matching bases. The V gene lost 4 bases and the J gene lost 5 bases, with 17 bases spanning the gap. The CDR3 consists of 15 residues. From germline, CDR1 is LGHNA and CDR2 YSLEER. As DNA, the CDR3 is TGCGCCAGCAGCCGAGAGAGGGGGGGCCTGGAGACCCAGTACTTC. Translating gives CASSRERGGLETQYF.

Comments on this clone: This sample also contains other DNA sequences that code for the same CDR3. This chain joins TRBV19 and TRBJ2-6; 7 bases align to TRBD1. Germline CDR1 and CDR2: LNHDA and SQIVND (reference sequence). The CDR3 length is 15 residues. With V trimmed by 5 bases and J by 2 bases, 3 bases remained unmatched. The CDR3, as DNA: TGTGCCAGTAGTGATGACAGGGCTGGGGCCAACGTCCTGACTTTC. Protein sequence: CASSDDRAGANVLTF.

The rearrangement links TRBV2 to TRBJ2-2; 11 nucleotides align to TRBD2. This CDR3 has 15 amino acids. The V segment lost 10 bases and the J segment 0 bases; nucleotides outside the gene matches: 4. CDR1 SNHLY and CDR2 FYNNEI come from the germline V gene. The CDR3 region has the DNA TGTGCCATCACTAGCGGGGGAACGAACACCGGGGAGCTGTTTTTT. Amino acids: CAITSGGTNTGELFF.

CDR3 residues: CASSSPGGETQYF. The CDR3 DNA reads as TGTGCCAGCAGTTCCCCTGGGGGGGAGACCCAGTACTTC. V and J are TRBV6-5 and TRBJ2-5; a possible D gene is TRBD2 (6 bases). Germline V gene sequence: CDR1 MNHEY, CDR2 SVGAGI. The CDR3 extends over 13 amino acids. V dropped 4 bases and J dropped 5 bases, with 11 bases sitting between them.

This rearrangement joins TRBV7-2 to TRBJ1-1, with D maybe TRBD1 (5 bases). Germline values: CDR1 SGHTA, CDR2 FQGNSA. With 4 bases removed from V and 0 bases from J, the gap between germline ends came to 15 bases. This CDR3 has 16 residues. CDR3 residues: CASSYEAGRLNTEAFF. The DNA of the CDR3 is TGTGCCAGCAGCTACGAGGCAGGGAGGCTGAACACTGAAGCTTTCTTT.

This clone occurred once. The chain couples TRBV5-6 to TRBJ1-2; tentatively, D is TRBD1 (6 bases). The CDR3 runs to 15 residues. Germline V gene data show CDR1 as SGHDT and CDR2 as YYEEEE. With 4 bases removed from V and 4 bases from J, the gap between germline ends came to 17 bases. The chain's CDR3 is CASSRAQGIIYGYTF. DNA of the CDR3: TGTGCCAGCAGCCGAGCACAGGGAATAATCTATGGCTACACCTTC.

The CDR3 reads CASSAGQGGSPLHF. In nucleotides, the CDR3 is TGTGCCAGCAGCGCCGGACAGGGGGGTTCACCCCTCCACTTT. The chain uses TRBV7-3 and TRBJ1-6; 10 nucleotides agree with TRBD1. Losses at the gene ends were 5 bases for V and 9 bases for J; bases not matched to a gene: 4. The germline V gene encodes CDR1 SGHTA and CDR2 FQGTGA. There are 14 residues in the CDR3.

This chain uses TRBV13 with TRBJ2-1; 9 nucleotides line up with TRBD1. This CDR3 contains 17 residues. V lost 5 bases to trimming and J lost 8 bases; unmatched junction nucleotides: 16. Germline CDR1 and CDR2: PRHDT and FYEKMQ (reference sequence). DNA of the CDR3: TGTGCCAGCAGCACCAGTCGGGGACAGGGTTCTTGGGATGAGCAGTTCTTC. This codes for CASSTSRGQGSWDEQFF.

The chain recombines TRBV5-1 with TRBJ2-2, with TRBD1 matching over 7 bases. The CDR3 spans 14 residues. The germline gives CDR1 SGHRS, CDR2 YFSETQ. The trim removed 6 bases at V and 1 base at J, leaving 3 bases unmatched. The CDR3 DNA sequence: TGCGCCAGCATGAACAGGGGGAACACCGGGGAGCTGTTTTTT. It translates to CASMNRGNTGELFF.

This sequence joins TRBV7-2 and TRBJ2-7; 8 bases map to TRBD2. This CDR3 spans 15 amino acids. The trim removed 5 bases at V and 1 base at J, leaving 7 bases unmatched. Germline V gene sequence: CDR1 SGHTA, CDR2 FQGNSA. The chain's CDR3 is CASSPLAGMSYEQYF. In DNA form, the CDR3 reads TGTGCCAGCAGCCCATTAGCGGGAATGTCCTACGAGCAGTACTTC.

In nucleotides, the CDR3 is TGTGCCAGCAGCTTAGGGCGGTCCGCAAGCTACGAGCAGTACTTC. Encoded protein: CASSLGRSASYEQYF. The J gene is TRBJ2-7, the V gene TRBV7-2, with D uncertain. The CDR3 contains 15 residues. Germline lookup yields CDR1 SGHTA and CDR2 FQGNSA. V lost 1 base to trimming and J lost 3 bases, with 13 bases between them.

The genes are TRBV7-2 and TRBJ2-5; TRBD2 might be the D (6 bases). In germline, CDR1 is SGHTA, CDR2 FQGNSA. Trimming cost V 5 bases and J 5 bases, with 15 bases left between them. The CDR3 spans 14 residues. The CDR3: CASSTIADSETQYF. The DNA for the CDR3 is TGTGCCAGCAGCACCATAGCGGATAGCGAGACCCAGTACTTC.

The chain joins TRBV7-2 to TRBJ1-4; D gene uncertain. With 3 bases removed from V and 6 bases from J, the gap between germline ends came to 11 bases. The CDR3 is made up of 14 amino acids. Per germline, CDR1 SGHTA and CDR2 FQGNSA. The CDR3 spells CASSFWAGDEKLFF. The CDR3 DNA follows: TGTGCCAGCAGCTTTTGGGCCGGCGATGAAAAACTGTTTTTT.

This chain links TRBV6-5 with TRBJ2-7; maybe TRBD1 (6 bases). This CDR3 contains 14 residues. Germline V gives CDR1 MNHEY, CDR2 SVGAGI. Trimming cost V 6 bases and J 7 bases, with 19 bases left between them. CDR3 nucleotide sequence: TGTGCCAGCAGGTTATTAGGGGGAGAGGGAGAGCAGTACTTC. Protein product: CASRLLGGEGEQYF.

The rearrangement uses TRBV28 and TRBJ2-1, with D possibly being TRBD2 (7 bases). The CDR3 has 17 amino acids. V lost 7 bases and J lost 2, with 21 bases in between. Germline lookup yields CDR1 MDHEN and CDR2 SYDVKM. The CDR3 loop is CASTGSGGGRTYNEQFF. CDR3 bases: TGTGCCAGCACGGGTTCGGGGGGCGGGAGAACCTACAATGAGCAGTTCTTC.

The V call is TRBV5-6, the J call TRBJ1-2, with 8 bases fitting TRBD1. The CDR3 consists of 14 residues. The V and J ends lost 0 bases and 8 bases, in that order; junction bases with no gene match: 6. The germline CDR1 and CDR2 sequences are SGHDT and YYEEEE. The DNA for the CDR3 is TGTGCCAGCAGCTTGGGTCAGGGGGCGCGAGGCTACACCTTC. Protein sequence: CASSLGQGARGYTF.

CDR3 protein: CASSQGHGNQPQHF. The CDR3, as DNA: TGTGCCAGCAGCCAGGGACATGGGAATCAGCCCCAGCATTTT. The V call is TRBV14, the J call TRBJ1-5, with TRBD1 as a possible D gene (6 bases). CDR1 and CDR2 from the germline V gene are SGHDN and FVKESK. The length of the CDR3 is 14 residues. V was pared by 3 bases and J by 4 bases, with 10 bases between.

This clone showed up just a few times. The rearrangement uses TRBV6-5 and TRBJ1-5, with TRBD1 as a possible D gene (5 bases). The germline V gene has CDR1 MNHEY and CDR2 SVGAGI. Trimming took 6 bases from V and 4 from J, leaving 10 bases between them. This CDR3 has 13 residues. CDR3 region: CASSDKGNQPQHF. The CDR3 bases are TGTGCCAGCAGCGATAAGGGGAATCAGCCCCAGCATTTT.

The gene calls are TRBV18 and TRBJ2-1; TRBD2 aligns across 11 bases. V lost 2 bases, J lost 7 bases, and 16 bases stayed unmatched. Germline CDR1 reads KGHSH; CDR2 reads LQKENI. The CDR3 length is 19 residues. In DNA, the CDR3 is TGTGCCAGCTCACCAACGACGGCTAGCGGGAGGTTTTTCTGGAATGAGCAGTTCTTC. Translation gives CASSPTTASGRFFWNEQFF.

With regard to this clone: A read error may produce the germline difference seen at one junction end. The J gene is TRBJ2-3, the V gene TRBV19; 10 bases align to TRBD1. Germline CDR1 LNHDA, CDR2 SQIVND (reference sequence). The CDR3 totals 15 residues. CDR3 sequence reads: CASSLDRGRADTQYF. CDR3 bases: TGTGCCAGTAGTCTAGACAGGGGGCGCGCAGATACGCAGTATTTT.

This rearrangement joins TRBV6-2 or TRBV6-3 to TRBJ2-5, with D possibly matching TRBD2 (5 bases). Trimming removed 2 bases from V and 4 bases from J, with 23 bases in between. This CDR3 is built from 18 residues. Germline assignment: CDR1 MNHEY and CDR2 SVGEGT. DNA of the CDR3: TGTGCCAGCAGTTACGACCTAATCCCTCCCGGTCGGGGAGAGACCCAGTACTTC. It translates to CASSYDLIPPGRGETQYF.

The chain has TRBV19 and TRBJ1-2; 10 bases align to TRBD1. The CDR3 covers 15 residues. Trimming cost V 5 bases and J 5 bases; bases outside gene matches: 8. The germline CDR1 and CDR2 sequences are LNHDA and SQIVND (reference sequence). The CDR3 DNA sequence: TGTGCCAGTAGTGGACAGGGGGTAACGGGGTATGGCTACACCTTC. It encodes CASSGQGVTGYGYTF.